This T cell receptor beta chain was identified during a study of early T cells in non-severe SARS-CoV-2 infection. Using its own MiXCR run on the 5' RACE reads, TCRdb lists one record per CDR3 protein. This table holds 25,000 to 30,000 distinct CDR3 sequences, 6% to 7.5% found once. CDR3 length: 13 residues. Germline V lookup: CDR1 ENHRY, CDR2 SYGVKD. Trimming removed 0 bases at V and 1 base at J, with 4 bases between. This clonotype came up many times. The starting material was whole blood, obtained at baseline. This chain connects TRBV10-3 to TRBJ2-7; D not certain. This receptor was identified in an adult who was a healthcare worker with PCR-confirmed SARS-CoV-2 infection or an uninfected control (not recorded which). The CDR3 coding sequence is TGTGCCATCAGTGAGTCTGGTTCCTACGAGCAGTACTTC. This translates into CAISESGSYEQYF.